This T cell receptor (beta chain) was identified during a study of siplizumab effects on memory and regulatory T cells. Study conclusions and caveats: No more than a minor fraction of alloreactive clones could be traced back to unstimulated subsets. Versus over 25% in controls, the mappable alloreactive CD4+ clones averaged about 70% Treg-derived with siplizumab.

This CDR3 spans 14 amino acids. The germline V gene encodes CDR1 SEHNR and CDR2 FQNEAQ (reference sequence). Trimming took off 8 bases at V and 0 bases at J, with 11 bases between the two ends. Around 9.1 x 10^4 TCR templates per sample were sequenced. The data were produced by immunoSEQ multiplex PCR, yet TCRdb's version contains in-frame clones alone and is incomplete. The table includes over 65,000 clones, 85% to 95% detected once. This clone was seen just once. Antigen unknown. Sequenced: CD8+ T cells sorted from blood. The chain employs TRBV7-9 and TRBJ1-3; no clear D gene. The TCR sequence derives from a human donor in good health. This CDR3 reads CASQSDRSGNTIYF. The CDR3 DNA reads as TGTGCCAGCCAGTCGGACCGCTCTGGAAACACCATATATTTT.